This TCR beta chain was sequenced for a study of T cell responses to AZD1222 COVID-19 vaccine. Study information: Analysis merged second doses at about 4 or about 12 weeks.

A word on this clone: Its antigen remains unknown.

General study findings and limits: The donor group comprised mostly white British people and more females; the analysis possibly underestimated clonal diversity. With two AZD1222 doses given, Spike-specific TCR breadth and depth both rose. Nearly half of spike-specific TCRs reportedly target unmutated variant regions.

Trimming removed 4 bases at V and 0 bases at J, with 10 bases between. Looked up from germline, CDR1 is SEHNR and CDR2 is FQNEAQ (reference sequence). The CDR3 contains 16 residues. The protocol was immunoSEQ multiplex PCR, while the TCRdb copy is restricted to in-frame clones and leaves out a portion. The sample shows under 150,000 clones, over 75% of them seen only once. The material was peripheral blood, obtained on day 0 of AZD1222 vaccination. The sequence derives from an adult in good health. The rearrangement uses TRBV7-9 and TRBJ2-6, with D unclear. CDR3 residues: CASSSDPLSGANVLTF. DNA of the CDR3: TGTGCCAGCAGCTCAGACCCTCTCTCTGGGGCCAACGTCCTGACTTTC.